This TCR beta chain comes out of a study of T cell changes during pregnancy in multiple sclerosis. The CDR3 loop spans 13 amino acids. V lost 1 base and J lost 2, with 6 bases in between. Looked up from germline, CDR1 is SNHLY and CDR2 is FYNNEI. Sequencing was performed with immunoSEQ multiplex PCR; in TCRdb, only in-frame clones are kept and a portion is missing. The sample lists around 81,000 clones; around nine tenths were seen once. This clone occurred once. This chain joins TRBV2 and TRBJ2-7; D is perhaps TRBD1 (5 bases). This clonotype was sampled from a female donor in good health, enrolled as a control in a pregnancy study. The specimen comprised peripheral blood, sampled after pregnancy. The CDR3 is CASSEEGPYEQYF. The CDR3 nucleotides read TGTGCCAGCAGTGAAGAGGGGCCCTACGAGCAGTACTTC.